This note documents a single TCR delta chain sequence. A read error is the likely source, as a far larger clone sits one nucleotide away. The data were obtained in a study of gamma-delta T cells after stem cell transplantation. V dropped 6 bases and J dropped 2; count of bases not matched to a gene: 18. The CDR3 has 21 amino acids. Germline CDR1 reads GEAIGNYY; CDR2 reads EKD. TCRdb used CATT to re-call clones from the RT-PCR reads. Seen here are 2,500 to 3,500 delta-chain clones, approximately 2% observed once, and the top ten hold approximately 37%. The TCR sequence derives from a human donor. It is not recorded whose cells these are; they may come from a transplant donor. The J gene is TRDJ3, the V gene TRDV2, with 10 bases matching TRDD3. Sequenced sample: gamma-delta T cells. This CDR3 is CACNSVEGDTRPTWDTRQMFF. DNA of the CDR3: TGTGCCTGTAACTCCGTAGAGGGGGATACGCGACCCACCTGGGACACCCGACAGATGTTTTTC.